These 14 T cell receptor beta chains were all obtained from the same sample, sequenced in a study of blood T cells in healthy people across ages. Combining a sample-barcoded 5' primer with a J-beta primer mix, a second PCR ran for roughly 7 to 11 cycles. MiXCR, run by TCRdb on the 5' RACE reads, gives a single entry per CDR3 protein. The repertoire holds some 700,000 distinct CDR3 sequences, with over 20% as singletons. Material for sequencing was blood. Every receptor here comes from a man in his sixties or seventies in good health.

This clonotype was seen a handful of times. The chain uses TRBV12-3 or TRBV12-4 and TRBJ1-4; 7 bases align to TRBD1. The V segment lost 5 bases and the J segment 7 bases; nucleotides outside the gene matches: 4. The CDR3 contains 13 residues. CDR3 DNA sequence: TGTGCCAGCAGTCCCGACAGGGTTGAAAAACTGTTTTTT. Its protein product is CASSPDRVEKLFF.

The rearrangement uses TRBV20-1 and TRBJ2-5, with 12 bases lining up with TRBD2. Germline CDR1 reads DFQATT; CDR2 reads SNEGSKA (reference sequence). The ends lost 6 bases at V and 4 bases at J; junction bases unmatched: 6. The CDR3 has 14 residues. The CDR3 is CSAPSGGARETQYF. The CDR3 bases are TGCAGTGCCCCTAGCGGGGGGGCGCGAGAGACCCAGTACTTC.

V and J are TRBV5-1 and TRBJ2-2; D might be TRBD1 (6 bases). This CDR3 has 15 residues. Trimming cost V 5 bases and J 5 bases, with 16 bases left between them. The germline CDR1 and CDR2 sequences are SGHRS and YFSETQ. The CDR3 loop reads CASRLGGDWTGELFF. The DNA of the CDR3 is TGCGCCAGCAGATTAGGGGGAGATTGGACCGGGGAGCTGTTTTTT.

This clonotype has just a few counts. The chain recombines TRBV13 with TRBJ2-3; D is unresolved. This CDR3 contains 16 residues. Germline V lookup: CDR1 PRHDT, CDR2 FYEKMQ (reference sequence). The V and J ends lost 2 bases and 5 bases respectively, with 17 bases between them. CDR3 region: CASSLLLFRAQDTQYF. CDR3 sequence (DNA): TGTGCCAGCAGCTTACTCCTATTTAGGGCACAAGATACGCAGTATTTT.

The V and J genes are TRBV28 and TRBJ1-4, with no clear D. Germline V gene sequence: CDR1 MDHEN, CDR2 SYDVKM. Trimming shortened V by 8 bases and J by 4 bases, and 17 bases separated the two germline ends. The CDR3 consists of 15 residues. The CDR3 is CASRPTAGSNEKLFF. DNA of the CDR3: TGTGCCAGCCGTCCAACAGCGGGGAGTAATGAAAAACTGTTTTTT.

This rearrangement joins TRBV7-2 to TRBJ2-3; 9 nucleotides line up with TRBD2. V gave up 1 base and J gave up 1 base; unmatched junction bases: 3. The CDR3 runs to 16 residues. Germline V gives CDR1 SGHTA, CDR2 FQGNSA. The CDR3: CASSLGPSGGTDTQYF. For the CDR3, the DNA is TGTGCCAGCAGCTTAGGTCCTAGCGGGGGCACAGATACGCAGTATTTT.

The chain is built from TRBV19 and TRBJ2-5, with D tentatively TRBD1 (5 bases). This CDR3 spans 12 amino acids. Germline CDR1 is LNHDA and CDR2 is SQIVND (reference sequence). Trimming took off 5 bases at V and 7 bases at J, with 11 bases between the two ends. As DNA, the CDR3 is TGTGCCAGTAGTCTCGACAGACGGACCCAGTACTTC. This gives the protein CASSLDRRTQYF.

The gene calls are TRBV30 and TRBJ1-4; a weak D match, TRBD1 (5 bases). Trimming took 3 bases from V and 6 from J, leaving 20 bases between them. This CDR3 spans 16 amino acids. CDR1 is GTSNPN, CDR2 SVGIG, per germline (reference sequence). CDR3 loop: CAWRPRWAGRHEKLFF. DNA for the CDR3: TGTGCCTGGAGACCACGTTGGGCAGGGAGGCATGAAAAACTGTTTTTT.

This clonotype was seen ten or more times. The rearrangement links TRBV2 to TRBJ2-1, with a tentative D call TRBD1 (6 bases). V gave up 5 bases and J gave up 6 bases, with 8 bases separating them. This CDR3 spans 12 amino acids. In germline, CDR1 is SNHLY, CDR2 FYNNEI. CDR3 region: CASSSDSNEQFF. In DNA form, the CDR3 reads TGTGCCAGCAGTTCGGACAGCAATGAGCAGTTCTTC.

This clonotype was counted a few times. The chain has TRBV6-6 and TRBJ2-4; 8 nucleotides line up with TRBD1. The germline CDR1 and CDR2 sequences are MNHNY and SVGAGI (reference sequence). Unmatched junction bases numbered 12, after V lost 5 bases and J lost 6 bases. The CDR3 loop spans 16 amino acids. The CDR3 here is CASSLGQGLSGNIQYF. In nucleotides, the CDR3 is TGTGCCAGCAGTCTTGGACAGGGCTTGTCGGGAAACATTCAGTACTTC.

This CDR3 reads CAWSVLGRGYGYTF. The CDR3 nucleotides read TGTGCCTGGAGTGTATTGGGCAGAGGCTATGGCTACACCTTC. This sequence joins TRBV30 and TRBJ1-2; D is ambiguous. CDR3 length equals 14 residues. V dropped 0 bases and J dropped 4 bases, with 12 bases sitting between them. Germline loops: CDR1 GTSNPN, CDR2 SVGIG (reference sequence).

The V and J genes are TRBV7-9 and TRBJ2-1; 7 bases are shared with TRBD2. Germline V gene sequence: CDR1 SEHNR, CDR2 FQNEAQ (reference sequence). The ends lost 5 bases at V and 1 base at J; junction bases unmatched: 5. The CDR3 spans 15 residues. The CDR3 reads CASSAAGSSYNEQFF. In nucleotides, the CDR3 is TGTGCCAGCAGCGCAGCGGGGTCTTCCTACAATGAGCAGTTCTTC.

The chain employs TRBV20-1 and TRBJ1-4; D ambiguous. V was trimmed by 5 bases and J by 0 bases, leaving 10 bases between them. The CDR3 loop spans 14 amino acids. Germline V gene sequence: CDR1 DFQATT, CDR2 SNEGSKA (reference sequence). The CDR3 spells CSAPPLTTNEKLFF. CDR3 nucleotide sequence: TGCAGTGCTCCCCCGTTGACAACTAATGAAAAACTGTTTTTT.

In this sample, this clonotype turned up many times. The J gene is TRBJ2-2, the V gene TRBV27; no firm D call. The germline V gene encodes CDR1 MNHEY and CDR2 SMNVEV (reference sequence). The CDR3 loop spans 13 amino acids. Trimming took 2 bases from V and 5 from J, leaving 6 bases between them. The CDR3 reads CASSLPETGELFF. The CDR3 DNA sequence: TGTGCCAGCAGTTTACCAGAGACCGGGGAGCTGTTTTTT.